Only one count was recorded for the clone carrying this T cell receptor (beta chain). Its antigen remains unknown. Every donor gave roughly 9.2 milliliters of peripheral blood. The study isolated at least 6.5 million PBMCs from each sample. This sample was included in a study of blood T cells in healthy people across ages. Study context: For every two T cells, template switching captured about one barcoded beta molecule. Study-level findings and limits: A roughly linear age-dependent decrease characterized TCR beta diversity per million T cells.

The CDR3 is 14 amino acids. Germline trimming cut 6 bases from V and 0 bases from J; bases unmatched to any gene: 7. Germline V lookup: CDR1 SQVTM, CDR2 ANQGSEA. The second PCR ran about 6 to 11 cycles with a sample-barcoded 5' primer and J-beta primers. TCRdb reprocessed the 5' RACE reads via MiXCR and lists one record per CDR3 protein. The repertoire holds about 780,000 distinct CDR3 sequences, 46% seen once, with 15% to 20% in the top ten. The TCR was taken from a man older than 75 in good health. The sequenced sample was blood. V gene TRBV29-1 combines with J gene TRBJ2-7, with TRBD1 identical over 8 bases. Written as DNA, the CDR3 is TGCAGCGTCGTGGGGGGACAGGCCTCCTACGAGCAGTACTTC. Translation gives CSVVGGQASYEQYF.